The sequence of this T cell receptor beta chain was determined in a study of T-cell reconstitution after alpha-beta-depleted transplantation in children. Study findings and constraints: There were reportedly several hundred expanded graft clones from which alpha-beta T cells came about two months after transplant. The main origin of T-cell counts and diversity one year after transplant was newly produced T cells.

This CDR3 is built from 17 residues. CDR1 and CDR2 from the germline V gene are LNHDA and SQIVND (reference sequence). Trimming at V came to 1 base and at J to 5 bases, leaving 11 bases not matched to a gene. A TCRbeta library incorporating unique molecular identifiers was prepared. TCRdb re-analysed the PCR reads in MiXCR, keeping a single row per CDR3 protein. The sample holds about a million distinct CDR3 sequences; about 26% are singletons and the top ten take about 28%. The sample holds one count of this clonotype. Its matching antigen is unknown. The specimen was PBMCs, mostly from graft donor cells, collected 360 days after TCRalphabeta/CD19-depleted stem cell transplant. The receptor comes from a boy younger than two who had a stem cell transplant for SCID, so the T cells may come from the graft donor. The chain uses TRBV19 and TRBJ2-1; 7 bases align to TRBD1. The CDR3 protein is CASSIVASDRPNNEQFF. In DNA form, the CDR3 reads TGTGCCAGTAGTATAGTCGCCTCGGACAGGCCGAACAATGAGCAGTTCTTC. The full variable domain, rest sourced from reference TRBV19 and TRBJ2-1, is DGGITQSPKYLFRKEGQNVTLSCEQNLNHDAMYWYRQDPGQGLRLIYYSQIVNDFQKGDIAEGYSVSREKKESFPLTVTSAQKNPTAFYLCASSIVASDRPNNEQFFGPGTRLTVL.